This T cell receptor (beta chain) stems from a study of blood T cell repertoires in COVID-19 (dated by TCRdb to the early 2020s). The study in broad terms: The collaborator samples originated in the United States, Italy and Spain and spanned the acute and convalescent phases of COVID-19. A freely available public database, intended as a resource for researchers studying the immune response to SARS-CoV-2, is where the repertoires were released. Sample metadata almost always included a de-identified subject ID, COVID-19 status, age in years and sex. The samples were drawn from two sources: the first 160 participants of the ongoing ImmuneRACE study, and 1,000 to 1,500 subjects contributed by 6 global collaborators. Where available, HLA class I and class II types were obtained from metadata supplied by the sample provider rather than from assay-based typing. The dataset comprised deeply sampled blood TCRbeta repertoires from subjects exposed to, actively infected with, or recovered from COVID-19. The material from the prospective study consisted of cDNA or gDNA derived from T cells, B-cell-depleted T cells, or PBMCs. The study at large found these results: Clinical and demographic metadata were provided uncurated, with the amount varying by source and participant.

The collaborating institutions used their own protocols to collect whole blood in K2EDTA tubes. For TCRbeta analysis, collaborators shipped samples as frozen whole blood, isolated PBMCs, or DNA extracted from either of those sample types. TCRbeta CDR3 regions were amplified from genomic DNA by means of the immunoSEQ Assay, a bias-controlled multiplex PCR. The study's processing was this. Within the assay, amplification of reference gene primers was used to estimate how many nucleated cells each sample contained. To quantify the absolute abundance of each unique TCRbeta CDR3 rearrangement, sequence reads were collapsed and filtered. Productive Simpson clonality was computed per sample as the square root of Simpson's diversity index over productive rearrangements. TCRdb provides this immuneACCESS table in a form limited to in-frame rearrangements. Some clones are lacking; in checked studies, under half of them reflect an unresolved V gene, and why the rest are absent is not known. The DNA was the basis for D and trimming; V, J and clone size are from that table. For this sample there are around 160,000 clones; approximately 90% appear just once. The top ten constitute almost 1% of the sample.

Note on this clone: The antigen this receptor binds is unknown. One base away there is no much larger clone; base qualities are not given.

This TCR derives from a young man with acute or convalescent COVID-19. The sample comprised peripheral blood.

The bases read TGTGCCAGCAGCTTGGGGACAGGTAGCAATCAGCCCCAGCATTTT. This encodes CASSLGTGSNQPQHF. The chain uses TRBV7-6 and TRBJ1-5; the central 8 bases match TRBD1. CDR1 SGHVS and CDR2 FNYEAQ were looked up in the germline V gene. The CDR3 holds 15 amino acids from the cysteine to the phenylalanine. The only DNA kept is the CDR3, 45 bases in frame from the first base. The germline V and J ends show losses of 3 bases and 0 bases respectively, and no gene match explains 1 base of the junction.